Listed here is a single T cell receptor beta chain. This record comes from a study of T-cell reconstitution after alpha-beta-depleted transplantation in children. The CDR3 runs to 15 residues. The germline V gene encodes CDR1 SGHVS and CDR2 FNYEAQ. The V and J ends lost 5 bases and 5 bases respectively, with 15 bases between them. Preparation of the TCRbeta library was carried out with unique molecular identifiers. TCRdb called the PCR reads again in MiXCR, with one record for every CDR3 protein. The top ten clones hold 3.3% of a sample with about 540,000 distinct CDR3 sequences, 18% of them seen once.

The chain uses TRBV7-6 and TRBJ1-4, with D tentatively TRBD1 (6 bases). The specimen was PBMCs from the stem cell graft donor, collected from the stem cell graft. The origin of this receptor is a human donor who donated a stem cell graft to a child with acute lymphoblastic leukemia. CDR3 loop: CASSPYGGRNEKLFF. For the CDR3, the DNA is TGTGCCAGCAGCCCGTATGGGGGGCGGAATGAAAAACTGTTTTTT.